Listed below are T cell receptor beta chains from one sample, sequenced in a study of cytomegalovirus exposure and HLA in healthy donors. Libraries were prepared by immunoSEQ multiplex PCR; TCRdb keeps only in-frame clonotypes and omits some of them. This table has tens of thousands of clones, approximately 77% appearing once. Sequences were obtained from PBMCs. The source of these receptors is a young man in good health and CMV-seronegative. The conserved cysteine and the conserved F or W are not part of the CDR3 here. Clone size, where shown, is once, few, many, or a class for clones that have expanded.

abundance	v_gene	j_gene	CDR3aa
.	TRBV5-4	TRBJ1-2	ASSSPDRGESSYT
.	TRBV2	TRBJ2-2	ASSLLDGELF
.	TRBV25-1	TRBJ2-1	ASRPGTGEYNEQF
.	TRBV4-1	TRBJ2-7	ASSQVPIRGGSYEQY
.	TRBV18	TRBJ2-5	ASSPRQAETQY
once	TRBV5-4	TRBJ2-2	ASSPGTGGTGELF
few	TRBV10-2	TRBJ1-2	ASSEDRGSGYGYT
few	TRBV30	TRBJ1-2	AWSLRGNGYT
.	TRBV11-2	TRBJ2-6	ASSLGQTGANVLT
few	TRBV18	TRBJ2-7	ASSHRGTRGDEQY
.	TRBV6-5	TRBJ2-3	ASSYGLSTHTDTQY
.	TRBV29-1	TRBJ2-7	SVRGGRNEQY
.	TRBV5-5	TRBJ1-2	ASSLTPSNYGYT
.	TRBV5-4	TRBJ2-1	ASSLETAAEQF
few	TRBV19	TRBJ1-5	ASSIEAGEQPQH
few	TRBV4-1	TRBJ1-6	ASSPGQGGSPLH
large	TRBV12-1	TRBJ1-1	ASSFKSGTYKAF
.	TRBV28	TRBJ2-7	ASSLRWYEQY
.	TRBV4-2	TRBJ1-1	ASSPTGPEEAF
.	TRBV19	TRBJ1-5	ASSTPGRGSNQPQH
.	TRBV5-6	TRBJ1-4	ASSLASGGNEKLF
once	TRBV29-1	TRBJ1-1	SVDTGGAAEAF
.	TRBV6-5	TRBJ2-1	ASSYGLAGYNEQF
.	TRBV19	TRBJ2-1	ASSFPGTGNNEQF
.	TRBV9	TRBJ2-7	ASSPQGDEVEQY
.	TRBV6-6	TRBJ2-1	ATGLADYNEQF
.	TRBV27	TRBJ2-7	ASSPREGLSYEQY
few	TRBV7-9	TRBJ1-3	ASALSSSGTGAGNTIY
.	TRBV6-5	TRBJ2-3	ASRPQGAGDTQY
once	TRBV5-8	TRBJ2-7	ASSLDGTSVYEQY
.	TRBV6-5	TRBJ1-2	ASSRDRGNYGYT
.	TRBV7-8	TRBJ2-5	ASSLGLAGGNGETQY
.	TRBV28	TRBJ1-2	ASTPGDNYYGYT
.	TRBV6-5	TRBJ2-4	ASSVHGGTKNIQY
once	TRBV2	TRBJ2-3	ASRSRGVFSDTQY
.	TRBV29-1	TRBJ1-1	SVEGGLHTEAF